Below are 18 T cell receptor beta chains sequenced from a single sample in a study of T-cell memory formation after mild COVID-19. TCRdb ran MiXCR on the 5' RACE reads and lists one entry per CDR3 protein. Of about 430,000 distinct CDR3 sequences in the sample, about a sixth were seen once. The sample taken for sequencing was PBMCs or a T cell subset sorted from them (not recorded which). The receptors originated from a man between 18 and 35 years old who had mild COVID-19 (a few samples of this study predate the infection). Cell type and time point are not known.

Only a few counts were recorded for this clonotype. V is TRBV5-1 and J is TRBJ2-1; D might be TRBD1 (6 bases). Germline values: CDR1 SGHRS, CDR2 YFSETQ. V lost 3 bases and J 5 bases, leaving 12 bases between the germline ends. CDR3 length: 14 amino acids. The CDR3 region has the DNA TGCGCCAGCAGCTACGGACAGTTTAACAATGAGCAGTTCTTC. It translates to CASSYGQFNNEQFF.

In its sample, this clonotype was seen a few times. The rearrangement joins TRBV5-6 to TRBJ2-7; D is uncertain. The CDR3 totals 12 residues. Germline values: CDR1 SGHDT, CDR2 YYEEEE. V shed 4 bases and J shed 4 bases, with 9 bases lying between them. CDR3 in amino acids: CASSVGPYEQYV. Written as DNA, the CDR3 is TGTGCCAGCAGCGTCGGGCCGTACGAGCAGTACGTC.

This clonotype was counted at least ten times. The chain couples TRBV9 to TRBJ2-3; 11 nucleotides agree with TRBD2. J gave up 4 bases and V 2 bases, and 3 bases lay outside the gene matches. Germline lookup yields CDR1 SGDLS and CDR2 YYNGEE. The CDR3 is 15 amino acids. The CDR3 nucleotides read TGTGCCAGCAGCGTTCTAGCGGGGGGCGCAGATACGCAGTATTTT. It is translated as CASSVLAGGADTQYF.

This clonotype was counted a few times. The gene calls are TRBV7-3 and TRBJ2-5; D possibly uses TRBD1 or TRBD2 (6 bases each). Germline V CDR1 and CDR2: SGHTA, FQGTGA. CDR3 length: 15 amino acids. V was clipped by 3 bases and J by 7 bases, with 18 bases between them. CDR3 nucleotides: TGTGCCAGCAGCTTGGGGGGCACCCCAGGGTCGACCCAGTACTTC. It codes for CASSLGGTPGSTQYF. Looking up the rest from reference TRBV7-3 and TRBJ2-5 gives the full variable domain: GAGVSQTPSNKVTEKGKYVELRCDPISGHTALYWYRQSLGQGPEFLIYFQGTGAADDSGLPNDRFFAVRPEGSVSTLKIQRTERGDSAVYLCASSLGGTPGSTQYFGPGTRLLVL.

The gene calls are TRBV6-2 or TRBV6-3 and TRBJ2-7; D not resolved. The germline V gene has CDR1 MNHEY and CDR2 SVGEGT. The CDR3 has 13 amino acids. Trimming pared 0 bases from V and 6 bases from J, leaving 9 bases between. The CDR3 region is CASSYSTPPEQYF. The DNA for the CDR3 is TGTGCCAGCAGTTACTCGACCCCCCCCGAGCAGTACTTC.

The sample holds a few counts of this clonotype. The rearrangement joins TRBV29-1 to TRBJ2-7; 9 nucleotides match TRBD1. The germline gives CDR1 SQVTM, CDR2 ANQGSEA. Losses at the gene ends were 4 bases for V and 7 bases for J; bases not matched to a gene: 11. This CDR3 has 14 amino acids. CDR3 bases: TGCAGCGTTGGGGTGAGGACAGGGGTGAGGGAGCAGTACTTC. Translated: CSVGVRTGVREQYF.

In its sample, this clonotype was seen a few times. Given a much more abundant clone one base away, this may be a read error. V usage is TRBV12-3 or TRBV12-4 and J usage is TRBJ1-2, with D uncertain. V lost 9 bases, J lost 7 bases, and 18 bases lay in between. The CDR3 loop spans 13 amino acids. The CDR3: CARSAGWSGGYTF. The CDR3, as DNA: TGTGCCAGATCGGCAGGCTGGAGCGGTGGCTACACCTTC.

This clonotype was seen more than once but under ten times. A read error may produce the germline difference seen at one junction end. V and J are TRBV12-3 or TRBV12-4 and TRBJ2-2, with TRBD1 as a possible D gene (5 bases). This CDR3 is 12 amino acids long. CDR3 sequence: CASTLQVGELFF. For the CDR3, the DNA is TGTGCCAGCACTTTACAGGTCGGGGAGCTGTTTTTT.

The rearrangement links TRBV7-6 to TRBJ2-1; D unresolved. V dropped 1 base and J dropped 4 bases, with 11 bases sitting between them. This CDR3 has 15 residues. Germline V gene data show CDR1 as SGHVS and CDR2 as FNYEAQ. The DNA of the CDR3 is TGTGCCAGCAGCTTAGTCGGGTCGGCTTACAATGAGCAGTTCTTC. Encoded protein: CASSLVGSAYNEQFF.

The rearrangement uses TRBV5-1 and TRBJ1-1; 7 bases match TRBD1. The CDR3 totals 14 residues. CDR1 and CDR2 from the germline V gene are SGHRS and YFSETQ. J gave up 0 bases and V 4 bases, and 3 bases lay outside the gene matches. CDR3 nucleotides: TGCGCCAGCAGCATAACAGGGGTGAACACTGAAGCTTTCTTT. Translating gives CASSITGVNTEAFF.

This clonotype turned up a few times. This chain links TRBV10-3 with TRBJ1-2; 7 nucleotides agree with TRBD1. Germline V CDR1 and CDR2: ENHRY, SYGVKD. With 5 bases clipped from V and 6 bases from J, the junction kept 9 bases outside the gene matches. CDR3 size: 14 residues. The CDR3 DNA reads as TGTGCCATCAGTTTGGGACAGCCAAATAATGGCTACACCTTC. The encoded protein is CAISLGQPNNGYTF.

This clonotype has more than one count but fewer than ten. This chain connects TRBV4-1 to TRBJ1-2, with 9 bases matching TRBD1. Germline lookup yields CDR1 MGHRA and CDR2 YSYEKL. The CDR3 consists of 16 residues. The V segment lost 0 bases and the J segment 4 bases; nucleotides outside the gene matches: 6. CDR3 DNA: TGCGCCAGCAGCCAAGATCCGGGACAGGGAGTCTATGGCTACACCTTC. It specifies CASSQDPGQGVYGYTF.

V usage is TRBV14 and J usage is TRBJ1-2, with 7 positions matching TRBD1. The trim removed 1 base at V and 3 bases at J, leaving 5 bases unmatched. This CDR3 contains 15 residues. CDR1 is SGHDN, CDR2 FVKESK, per germline. The CDR3 region has the DNA TGTGCCAGCAGCCAAGGTGTTGGGACAGACTATGGCTACACCTTC. It codes for CASSQGVGTDYGYTF.

This clonotype appeared a few times. V and J are TRBV20-1 and TRBJ1-5; tentative D call: TRBD1 (5 bases). In germline, CDR1 is DFQATT, CDR2 SNEGSKA (reference sequence). There are 16 residues in the CDR3. V lost 7 bases to trimming and J lost 1 base, with 20 bases between them. Written as DNA, the CDR3 is TGCAGTGTTCCGCTAACTGGAGGGGTGAGCAATCAGCCCCAGCATTTT. This gives the protein CSVPLTGGVSNQPQHF.

The chain links TRBV24-1 to TRBJ2-5; tentative D call: TRBD2 (6 bases). Germline V CDR1 and CDR2: KGHDR, SFDVKD. CDR3 length: 15 amino acids. Trimming removed 4 bases from V and 4 bases from J, with 15 bases in between. CDR3 region: CATSDPTGDGETQYF. In DNA, the CDR3 is TGTGCCACCAGTGACCCAACGGGGGACGGAGAGACCCAGTACTTC.

This sequence joins TRBV9 and TRBJ2-7; D is unclear. CDR3 length equals 15 residues. Deletions cut 0 bases from V and 6 bases from J, with 16 bases between. Germline V gives CDR1 SGDLS, CDR2 YYNGEE. The CDR3 loop reads CASSVAPGAAGEQYF. DNA for the CDR3: TGTGCCAGCAGCGTAGCCCCAGGAGCAGCAGGCGAGCAGTACTTC.

This clonotype has just a few counts. The V and J genes are TRBV18 and TRBJ2-1; 7 bases match TRBD1. The CDR3 has 14 residues. The germline V gene encodes CDR1 KGHSH and CDR2 LQKENI. Unmatched junction bases numbered 8, after V lost 5 bases and J lost 7 bases. DNA of the CDR3: TGTGCCAGCTCAAGTACCGGGACAGTAAATGAGCAGTTCTTC. It specifies CASSSTGTVNEQFF.

This clonotype appeared a few times. V is TRBV7-9 and J is TRBJ1-2; the match to TRBD1 covers 10 bases. CDR1 and CDR2 from the germline V gene are SEHNR and FQNEAQ (reference sequence). The J segment lost 3 bases and the V segment lost 6 bases, leaving 10 bases of the junction unmatched. This CDR3 has 16 residues. Here the CDR3 reads CASRTTGTGEDYGYTF. Here the CDR3 DNA reads TGTGCCAGCAGGACTACCGGGACAGGGGAGGACTATGGCTACACCTTC.